The present T cell receptor (beta chain) was sequenced within a study of shared clonotypes between healthy human individuals. Study-level findings and limits: In the sorted subsets, rarefaction showed sequencing was incomplete despite large depth.

Unmatched junction bases numbered 13, after V lost 6 bases and J lost 0 bases. CDR1 SNHLY and CDR2 FYNNEI come from the germline V gene. This CDR3 is built from 19 residues. Of note for this clone: Antigen unknown.

Naive CD8 cells were CD45RO-negative, positively selected for CCR7, excluding terminally differentiated effector memory CD45RA+ cells. The study ran the assay at deep level. Measured with immunoSEQ multiplex PCR; TCRdb has only the in-frame clones, and not every one. The table has approximately 1.9 million clones, 93% seen once. This chain links TRBV2 with TRBJ2-4, with TRBD2 matching 11 bases. The material sequenced was naive CD8+ T cells from PBMCs. The sequence came from a man aged 18 to 35 in good health. Some clones in this sample may be carry-over from other donors' samples. The CDR3 region is CASSDGTSGYLLAKNIQYF. Here the CDR3 DNA reads TGTGCCAGCAGCGACGGGACTAGCGGATACCTACTAGCCAAAAACATTCAGTACTTC.